The 8 T cell receptor beta chains below were found in one sample sequenced in a study of Graves' ophthalmopathy and Graves' hyperthyroidism. Researchers took RNA transcripts and amplified TCR beta CDR3 regions from them. RT-PCR in the first round used HTBI primers; a second-round multiplex PCR followed. TCRdb ran MiXCR on the multiplex PCR reads and lists one entry per CDR3 protein. The sample includes around 400,000 distinct CDR3 sequences, 21% seen only once; the top ten take roughly 3%. The sequenced material came from peripheral blood. Source of these receptors: a young woman with stable Graves' hyperthyroidism.

In its sample, this clonotype was seen many times. This chain joins TRBV2 and TRBJ1-5; 7 bases fit TRBD1. In germline, CDR1 is SNHLY, CDR2 FYNNEI. J was trimmed by 0 bases and V by 3 bases; bases with no gene match: 8. The CDR3 is 17 residues long. The CDR3 nucleotides are TGTGCCAGCAGTGAGGACAGGCAAACCTATAGCAATCAGCCCCAGCATTTT. Translating gives CASSEDRQTYSNQPQHF.

This clonotype was found many times. This chain connects TRBV20-1 to TRBJ2-7; D remains ambiguous. This CDR3 comprises 11 residues. From germline, CDR1 is DFQATT and CDR2 SNEGSKA (reference sequence). V was pared by 6 bases and J by 8 bases, with 14 bases between. CDR3 sequence: CSATLQKQQYF. CDR3 nucleotide sequence: TGCAGTGCCACCCTCCAAAAGCAGCAGTACTTC.

There are many counts of this clonotype. A much more abundant neighbour one base away suggests this may be a read error. The chain is built from TRBV9 and TRBJ1-1; D remains unclear. CDR1 is SGDLS and CDR2 is YYNGEE in the germline V gene. V was shortened by 3 bases and J by 4 bases, with 7 bases between the two germline ends. This CDR3 spans 12 amino acids. The CDR3 nucleotides read TGTGCCAGCAGCGAGGGTGGCACTGAAGCTTTCTTT. Encoded protein: CASSEGGTEAFF.

At least ten counts were recorded for this clonotype. V is TRBV6-2 or TRBV6-3 and J is TRBJ2-7; 8 nucleotides line up with TRBD2. The junction had 4 bases not matched to a gene; V was cut back by 9 bases and J by 3 bases. The CDR3 spans 12 residues. Germline V gene lookup returns CDR1 MNHEY and CDR2 SVGEGT. CDR3 protein: CASGTSNYEQYF. DNA of the CDR3: TGTGCCAGTGGGACTAGTAACTACGAGCAGTACTTC.

This clonotype was counted at least ten times. V gene TRBV12-3 or TRBV12-4 combines with J gene TRBJ2-7, with 7 bases lining up with TRBD1. This CDR3 contains 14 residues. The V and J ends lost 4 bases and 2 bases, in that order; junction bases with no gene match: 5. Here the CDR3 DNA reads TGTGCCAGCAGTTCAGGACAGGCTACCTACGAGCAGTACTTC. It translates to CASSSGQATYEQYF.

Only a few counts were recorded for this clonotype. The rearrangement joins TRBV7-2 to TRBJ2-7; D tentatively fits TRBD1 or TRBD2 (5 bases each). The germline V and J ends were trimmed by 4 bases and 3 bases, with 13 bases remaining between them. The CDR3 extends over 14 amino acids. The germline gives CDR1 SGHTA, CDR2 FQGNSA. Here the CDR3 reads CASSSTGTFYEQYF. The CDR3, as DNA: TGTGCCAGCAGCTCCACCGGGACCTTCTACGAGCAGTACTTC. The variable domain in full, with the rest retrieved from reference TRBV7-2 and TRBJ2-7, is GAGVSQSPSNKVTEKGKDVELRCDPISGHTALYWYRQSLGQGLEFLIYFQGNSAPDKSGLPSDRFSAERTGGSVSTLTIQRTQQEDSAVYLCASSSTGTFYEQYFGPGTRLTVT.

Many counts were recorded for this clonotype. V and J are TRBV11-1 and TRBJ2-7; 8 bases line up with TRBD1. Looked up from germline, CDR1 is SGHAT and CDR2 is FQDESV (reference sequence). The junction had 10 bases not matched to a gene; V was cut back by 1 base and J by 2 bases. This CDR3 contains 17 residues. The CDR3 region is CASSLGSWDRTTYEQYF. CDR3 in DNA: TGTGCCAGCAGCTTAGGGTCCTGGGACAGGACAACCTACGAGCAGTACTTC.

As for this clonotype: Just one base apart from a much larger clone, this may be a read error. Lacking the conserved final phenylalanine or tryptophan, this CDR3 likely reflects a read error. J is TRBJ1-2 and V is TRBV12-3 or TRBV12-4; no definite D call. The ends were cut back, 2 bases at V and 6 bases at J, with 13 bases in the middle. There are 14 residues in the CDR3. This CDR3 is CASSLSRGKDGYTS. CDR3 DNA: TGTGCCAGCAGTTTAAGTAGAGGGAAGGATGGCTACACCTCC.